The TCR beta chain under discussion was sequenced for a study of beta chain features in type 1 diabetes. Germline CDR1 reads SGHTA; CDR2 reads FQGNSA. The V and J ends lost 4 bases and 4 bases, in that order; junction bases with no gene match: 7. The CDR3 totals 15 residues. This clone was seen a few times. Investigators reverse transcribed all isolated RNA, so they sequenced expressed TCRB transcripts. Clones were sequenced by immunoSEQ multiplex PCR, and TCRdb holds only the in-frame ones, with some missing. The sample carries 300,000 to 400,000 clones, about 10% recorded once. The receptor's source is a woman aged 25 to 39 in good health. The sample was naive CD4+ T cells from blood. The rearrangement joins TRBV7-2 to TRBJ2-5, with 9 bases matching TRBD2. DNA for the CDR3: TGTGCCAGCAGCTCTATAGCGGGAGTCCTAGAGACCCAGTACTTC. Translated: CASSSIAGVLETQYF.